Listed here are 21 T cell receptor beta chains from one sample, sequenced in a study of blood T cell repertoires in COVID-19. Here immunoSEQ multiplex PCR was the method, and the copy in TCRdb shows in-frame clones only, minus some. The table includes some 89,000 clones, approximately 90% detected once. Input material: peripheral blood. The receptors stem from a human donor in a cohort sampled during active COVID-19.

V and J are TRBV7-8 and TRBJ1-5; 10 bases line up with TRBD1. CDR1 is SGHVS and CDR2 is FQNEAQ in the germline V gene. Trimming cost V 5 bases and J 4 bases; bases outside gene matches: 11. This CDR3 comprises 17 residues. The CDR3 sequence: CASSPAGQGLWNQPQHF. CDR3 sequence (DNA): TGTGCCAGCAGCCCGGCGGGACAGGGGTTATGGAATCAGCCCCAGCATTTT.

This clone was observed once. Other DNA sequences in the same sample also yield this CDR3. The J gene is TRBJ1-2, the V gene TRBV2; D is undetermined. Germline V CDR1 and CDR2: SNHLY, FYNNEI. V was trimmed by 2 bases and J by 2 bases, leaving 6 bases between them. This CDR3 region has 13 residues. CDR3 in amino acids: CASSESGNYGYTF. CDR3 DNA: TGTGCCAGCAGTGAATCGGGAAACTATGGCTACACCTTC.

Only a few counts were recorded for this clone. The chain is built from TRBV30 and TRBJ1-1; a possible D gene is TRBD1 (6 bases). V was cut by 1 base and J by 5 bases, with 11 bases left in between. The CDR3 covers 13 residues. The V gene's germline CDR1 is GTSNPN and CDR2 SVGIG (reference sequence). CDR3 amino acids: CAWSAQGYTEAFF. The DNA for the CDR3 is TGTGCCTGGAGTGCTCAGGGGTATACTGAAGCTTTCTTT.

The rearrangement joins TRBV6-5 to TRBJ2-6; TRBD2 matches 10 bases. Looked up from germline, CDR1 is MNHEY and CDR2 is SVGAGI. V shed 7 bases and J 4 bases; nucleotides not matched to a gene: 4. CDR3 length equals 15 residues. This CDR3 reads CASTSGGAGANVLTF. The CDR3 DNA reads TGTGCCAGCACGAGCGGGGGGGCAGGGGCCAACGTCCTGACTTTC.

The CDR3 region is CASKGSASSYNEQFF. CDR3 coding DNA: TGCGCCAGCAAGGGGTCCGCTAGCTCCTACAATGAGCAGTTCTTC. This rearrangement joins TRBV5-1 to TRBJ2-1, with D tentatively TRBD1 (5 bases). Germline assignment: CDR1 SGHRS and CDR2 YFSETQ. V was pared by 6 bases and J by 0 bases, with 13 bases between. The CDR3 has 15 amino acids.

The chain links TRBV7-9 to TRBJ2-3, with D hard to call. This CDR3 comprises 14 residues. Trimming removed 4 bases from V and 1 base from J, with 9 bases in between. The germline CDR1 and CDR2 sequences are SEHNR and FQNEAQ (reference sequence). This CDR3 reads CASSSAEGTDTQYF. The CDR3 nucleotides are TGTGCCAGCAGCTCTGCGGAAGGCACAGATACGCAGTATTTT. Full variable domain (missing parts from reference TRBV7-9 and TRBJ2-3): DTGVSQNPRHKITKRGQNVTFRCDPISEHNRLYWYRQTLGQGPEFLTYFQNEAQLEKSRLLSDRFSAERPKGSFSTLEIQRTEQGDSAMYLCASSSAEGTDTQYFGPGTRLTVL.

As DNA, the CDR3 is TGCGCCAGCAGCCCTCTAGCGGGAGGGTCCCACGAGCAGTACTTC. This encodes CASSPLAGGSHEQYF. This chain uses TRBV5-1 with TRBJ2-7; 12 positions match TRBD2. This CDR3 spans 15 amino acids. J gave up 5 bases and V 4 bases, and 7 bases lay outside the gene matches. CDR1 SGHRS and CDR2 YFSETQ come from the germline V gene.

The CDR3 DNA is TGTGCCAGCAGCTTATTCGGGACAGCATTCCAAGAGACCCAGTACTTC. Residues: CASSLFGTAFQETQYF. The chain has TRBV7-2 and TRBJ2-5, with 7 bases identical to TRBD1. This CDR3 is 16 amino acids long. Unmatched junction bases numbered 7, after V lost 2 bases and J lost 1 base. Germline lookup yields CDR1 SGHTA and CDR2 FQGNSA.

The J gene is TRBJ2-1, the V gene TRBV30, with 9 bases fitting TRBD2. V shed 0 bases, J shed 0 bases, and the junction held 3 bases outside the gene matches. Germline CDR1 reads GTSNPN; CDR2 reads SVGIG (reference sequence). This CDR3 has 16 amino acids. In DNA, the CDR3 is TGTGCCTGGAGTGTGTTAGCGGGGGCCTCCTACAATGAGCAGTTCTTC. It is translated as CAWSVLAGASYNEQFF.

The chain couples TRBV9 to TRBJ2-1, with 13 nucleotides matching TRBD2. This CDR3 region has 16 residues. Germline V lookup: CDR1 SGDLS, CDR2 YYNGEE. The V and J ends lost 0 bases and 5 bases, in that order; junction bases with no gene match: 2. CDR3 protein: CASSVGTSGGDNEQFF. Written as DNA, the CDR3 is TGTGCCAGCAGCGTAGGCACTAGCGGGGGGGACAATGAGCAGTTCTTC. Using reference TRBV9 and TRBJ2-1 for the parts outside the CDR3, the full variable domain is DSGVTQTPKHLITATGQRVTLRCSPRSGDLSVYWYQQSLDQGLQFLIQYYNGEERAKGNILERFSAQQFPDLHSELNLSSLELGDSALYFCASSVGTSGGDNEQFFGPGTRLTVL.

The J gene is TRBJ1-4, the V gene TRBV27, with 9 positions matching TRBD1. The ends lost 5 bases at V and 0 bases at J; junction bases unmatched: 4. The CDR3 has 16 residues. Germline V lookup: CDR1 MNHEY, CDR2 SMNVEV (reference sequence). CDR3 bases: TGTGCCAGCAGTATCGGGACAGGGTCAACTAATGAAAAACTGTTTTTT. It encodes CASSIGTGSTNEKLFF.

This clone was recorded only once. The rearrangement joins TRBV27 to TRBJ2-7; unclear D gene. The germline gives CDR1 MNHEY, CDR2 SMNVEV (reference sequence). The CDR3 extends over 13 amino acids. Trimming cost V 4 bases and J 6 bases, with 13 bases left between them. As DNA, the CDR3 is TGTGCCAGCAGTTACGGATTCCCGGGCGAGCAGTACTTC. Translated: CASSYGFPGEQYF.

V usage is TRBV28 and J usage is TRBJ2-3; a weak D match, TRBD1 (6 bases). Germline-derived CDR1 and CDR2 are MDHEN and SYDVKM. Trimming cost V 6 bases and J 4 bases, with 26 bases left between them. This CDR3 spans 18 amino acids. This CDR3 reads CASSQASWPGTWADTQYF. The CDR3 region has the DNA TGTGCCAGCAGCCAAGCCTCGTGGCCAGGGACATGGGCAGATACGCAGTATTTT.

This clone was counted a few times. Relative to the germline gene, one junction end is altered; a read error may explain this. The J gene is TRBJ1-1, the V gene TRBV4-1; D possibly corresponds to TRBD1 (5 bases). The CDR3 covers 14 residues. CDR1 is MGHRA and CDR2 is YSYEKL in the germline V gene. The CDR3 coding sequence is TGCGCCAGCAGCCACGGAGTCCAAGAGGGGACTGCGGTCTTT. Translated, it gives CASSHGVQEGTAVF.

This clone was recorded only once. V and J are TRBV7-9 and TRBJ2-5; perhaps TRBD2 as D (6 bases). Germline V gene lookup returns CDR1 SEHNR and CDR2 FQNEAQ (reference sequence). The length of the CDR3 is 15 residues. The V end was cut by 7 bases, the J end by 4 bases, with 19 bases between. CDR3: CASIPAGRRGETQYF. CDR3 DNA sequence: TGTGCCAGCATCCCGGCAGGGCGGCGGGGAGAGACCCAGTACTTC.

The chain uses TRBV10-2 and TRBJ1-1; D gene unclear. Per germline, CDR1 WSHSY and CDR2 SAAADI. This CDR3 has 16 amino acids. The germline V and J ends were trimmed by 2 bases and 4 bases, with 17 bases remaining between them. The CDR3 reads CASSEGRGSVGTEAFF. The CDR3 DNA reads TGCGCCAGCAGTGAGGGAAGAGGCTCGGTGGGCACTGAAGCTTTCTTT.

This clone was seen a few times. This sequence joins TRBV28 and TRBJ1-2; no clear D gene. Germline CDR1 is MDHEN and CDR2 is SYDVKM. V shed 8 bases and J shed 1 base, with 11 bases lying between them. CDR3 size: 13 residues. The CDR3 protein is CASLPTGNYGYTF. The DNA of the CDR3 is TGTGCCAGCCTACCCACGGGTAACTATGGCTACACCTTC.

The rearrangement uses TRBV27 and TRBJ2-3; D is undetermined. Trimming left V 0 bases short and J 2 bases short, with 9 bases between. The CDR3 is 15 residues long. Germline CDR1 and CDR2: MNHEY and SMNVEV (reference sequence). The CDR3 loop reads CASSLSAVFTDTQYF. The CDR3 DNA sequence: TGTGCCAGCAGTTTATCGGCGGTGTTCACAGATACGCAGTATTTT.

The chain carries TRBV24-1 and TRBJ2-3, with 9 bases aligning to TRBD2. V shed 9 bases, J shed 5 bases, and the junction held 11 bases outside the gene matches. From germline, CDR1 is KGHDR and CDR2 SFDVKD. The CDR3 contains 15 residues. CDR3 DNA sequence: TGTGCCACCGGAGGTAGCGGGAGCTCCGGAGATACGCAGTATTTT. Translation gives CATGGSGSSGDTQYF.

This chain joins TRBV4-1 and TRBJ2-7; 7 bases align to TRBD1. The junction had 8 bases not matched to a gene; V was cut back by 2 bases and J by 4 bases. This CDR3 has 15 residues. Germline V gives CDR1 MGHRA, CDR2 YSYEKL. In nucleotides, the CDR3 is TGCGCCAGCAGCCAAACCCGGGACAGTTCGTACGAGCAGTACTTC. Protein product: CASSQTRDSSYEQYF.

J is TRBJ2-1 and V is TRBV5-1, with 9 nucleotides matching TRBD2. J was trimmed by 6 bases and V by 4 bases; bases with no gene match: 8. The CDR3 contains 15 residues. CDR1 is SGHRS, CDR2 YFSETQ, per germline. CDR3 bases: TGCGCCAGCAGCCAGACTAGCGGTGGGGTCAATGAGCAGTTCTTC. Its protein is CASSQTSGGVNEQFF.